These 32 T cell receptor beta chains share one sample of origin, sequenced in a study of blood T cell repertoires in COVID-19. Sequencing was performed with immunoSEQ multiplex PCR; in TCRdb, only in-frame clones are kept and a portion is missing. The sample has roughly 190,000 clones, roughly 91% seen once. Material for sequencing was peripheral blood. These receptors were collected from a man aged 40-49 years with active or convalescent COVID-19.

This clone appeared a single time. This chain connects TRBV21-1 to TRBJ1-3; the table's D call, TRBD1, was not checked against the DNA. TRBV21-1 is assigned pseudogene status. The CDR3 is 18 residues long. The CDR3 spells CASSTPPDRESSGNTIYF. The CDR3 DNA reads TGTGCCAGCAGCACGCCCCCGGACAGGGAAAGCTCTGGAAACACCATATATTTT.

The genes are TRBV19 and TRBJ1-2; 12 bases are shared with TRBD1. The V segment lost 5 bases and the J segment 6 bases; nucleotides outside the gene matches: 7. Germline CDR1 reads LNHDA; CDR2 reads SQIVND (reference sequence). This CDR3 contains 15 residues. CDR3 in amino acids: CASSPGDRGLNGYTF. The CDR3 DNA follows: TGTGCCAGTAGTCCCGGGGACAGGGGGCTAAATGGCTACACCTTC.

The rearrangement uses TRBV2 and TRBJ1-1; 9 positions match TRBD1. Per the germline V gene, CDR1 is SNHLY and CDR2 is FYNNEI. The CDR3 covers 15 residues. The V segment lost 6 bases and the J segment 3 bases; nucleotides outside the gene matches: 8. Here the CDR3 reads CASRNSQGAHTEAFF. CDR3 in DNA: TGTGCCAGCAGGAATTCACAGGGGGCGCACACTGAAGCTTTCTTT.

This sequence joins TRBV2 and TRBJ2-5, with D unresolved. The CDR3 runs 14 residues. V shed 0 bases and J shed 7 bases, with 12 bases lying between them. Per germline, CDR1 SNHLY and CDR2 FYNNEI. CDR3 loop: CASSEARMVGTQYF. The CDR3 DNA reads TGTGCCAGCAGTGAAGCGCGGATGGTAGGGACCCAGTACTTC. The full variable domain, completed using reference TRBV2 and TRBJ2-5, is EPEVTQTPSHQVTQMGQEVILRCVPISNHLYFYWYRQILGQKVEFLVSFYNNEISEKSEIFDDQFSVERPDGSNFTLKIRSTKLEDSAMYFCASSEARMVGTQYFGPGTRLLVL.

The chain carries TRBV5-4 and TRBJ1-4; TRBD1 aligns across 11 bases. The ends lost 4 bases at V and 8 bases at J; junction bases unmatched: 4. Germline CDR1 is SGHNT and CDR2 is YYREEE (reference sequence). The CDR3 has 14 residues. CDR3 in amino acids: CASSGQGAYEKLFF. The CDR3 region has the DNA TGTGCCAGCAGCGGACAGGGGGCTTACGAAAAACTGTTTTTT.

The chain joins TRBV6-2 or TRBV6-3 to TRBJ2-7, with D tentatively TRBD2 (5 bases). Per the germline V gene, CDR1 is MNHEY and CDR2 is SVGEGT. Between the trimmed V and J ends, which lost 2 bases and 6 bases, there was a span of 8 bases. CDR3 length: 12 amino acids. CDR3 coding DNA: TGTGCCAGCAGTTACACTGGGAGCGAGCAGTACTTC. Protein: CASSYTGSEQYF.

This clone was seen once. J is TRBJ2-5 and V is TRBV28; perhaps TRBD1 as D (6 bases). Trimming stripped 3 bases from V and 5 bases from J, with 13 bases between. The CDR3 runs to 14 residues. Germline lookup yields CDR1 MDHEN and CDR2 SYDVKM. As DNA, the CDR3 is TGTGCCAGCAGTTTTCTTCAGGGGTACGAGACCCAGTACTTC. Protein product: CASSFLQGYETQYF.

This clone was observed once. The V and J genes are TRBV7-8 and TRBJ2-7; 8 nucleotides line up with TRBD2. With 6 bases clipped from V and 0 bases from J, the junction kept 4 bases outside the gene matches. CDR3 length: 14 amino acids. Germline lookup yields CDR1 SGHVS and CDR2 FQNEAQ. CDR3 DNA sequence: TGTGCCAGCAGGCCTACTAGCGGCTCCTACGAGCAGTACTTC. This translates into CASRPTSGSYEQYF. Complete variable domain (other parts from reference TRBV7-8 and TRBJ2-7): GAGVSQSPRYKVAKRGQDVALRCDPISGHVSLFWYQQALGQGPEFLTYFQNEAQLDKSGLPSDRFFAERPEGSVSTLKIQRTQQEDSAVYLCASRPTSGSYEQYFGPGTRLTVT.

The chain couples TRBV21-1 to TRBJ2-7; the table's D call TRBD1 went unverified against the DNA. TRBV21-1 corresponds to a pseudogene. This CDR3 contains 16 residues. The CDR3 DNA reads as TGTGCCAGCAGCAAAGTACTCCCCAGGTTCCCTCACGAGCAGTACTTC. Protein: CASSKVLPRFPHEQYF.

CDR3 nucleotides: TGTGCCAGCAGCTATGGACAGGGGGCGTATCAGCCCCAGCATTTT. Protein: CASSYGQGAYQPQHF. V is TRBV7-8 and J is TRBJ1-5; TRBD1 matches at 11 bases. Unmatched junction bases numbered 4, after V lost 4 bases and J lost 5 bases. Germline values: CDR1 SGHVS, CDR2 FQNEAQ. This CDR3 has 15 amino acids.

This rearrangement joins TRBV18 to TRBJ2-2, with TRBD2 identical over 7 bases. The CDR3 extends over 17 amino acids. V dropped 1 base and J dropped 6; count of bases not matched to a gene: 11. CDR1 is KGHSH and CDR2 is LQKENI in the germline V gene. As DNA, the CDR3 is TGTGCCAGCTCACCACTGGGGCCTAGCGGTCAATCCGGGGAGCTGTTTTTT. This encodes CASSPLGPSGQSGELFF.

This clone was seen a few times. Other DNA sequences of this sample code for an identical CDR3. The chain is built from TRBV6-5 and TRBJ2-3; D is possibly TRBD2 (5 bases). Trimming took 7 bases from V and 0 from J, leaving 11 bases between them. Germline assignment: CDR1 MNHEY and CDR2 SVGAGI. CDR3 length equals 14 residues. CDR3 loop: CASTVSGSTDTQYF. The DNA for the CDR3 is TGTGCCAGCACTGTTTCGGGGAGCACAGATACGCAGTATTTT.

The gene calls are TRBV19 and TRBJ2-1; 11 nucleotides align to TRBD2. CDR1 LNHDA and CDR2 SQIVND come from the germline V gene (reference sequence). V shed 2 bases and J 7 bases; nucleotides not matched to a gene: 7. The CDR3 sequence is 16 residues long. The CDR3 DNA reads TGTGCCAGTAGTATATCGGGACTAGCGGTTTTGAATGAGCAGTTCTTC. It codes for CASSISGLAVLNEQFF. The variable domain in full, with the rest retrieved from reference TRBV19 and TRBJ2-1, is DGGITQSPKYLFRKEGQNVTLSCEQNLNHDAMYWYRQDPGQGLRLIYYSQIVNDFQKGDIAEGYSVSREKKESFPLTVTSAQKNPTAFYLCASSISGLAVLNEQFFGPGTRLTVL.

V and J are TRBV28 and TRBJ2-3; 7 nucleotides match TRBD2. The CDR3 runs to 17 residues. V was pared by 3 bases and J by 4 bases, with 13 bases of the junction left unmatched. Germline CDR1 reads MDHEN; CDR2 reads SYDVKM. This chain's CDR3 is CASSLIYLAVWADTQYF. The CDR3 DNA is TGTGCCAGCAGTTTGATCTATCTAGCGGTGTGGGCAGATACGCAGTATTTT.

This chain uses TRBV2 with TRBJ1-2, with a weak D call TRBD1 (6 bases). Per the germline V gene, CDR1 is SNHLY and CDR2 is FYNNEI. The V and J ends lost 2 bases and 6 bases respectively, with 13 bases between them. This CDR3 region has 14 residues. This CDR3 reads CASSEFRGRDGYTF. CDR3 sequence (DNA): TGTGCCAGCAGTGAATTCAGGGGCCGAGATGGCTACACCTTC.

This chain links TRBV24-1 with TRBJ2-4; 9 positions agree with TRBD1. The V gene's germline CDR1 is KGHDR and CDR2 SFDVKD. The CDR3 is made up of 15 amino acids. With 4 bases clipped from V and 9 bases from J, the junction kept 9 bases outside the gene matches. The CDR3 nucleotides read TGTGCCACCAGTGACCCCGGACAGGGGCTGGGCATTCAGTACTTC. It codes for CATSDPGQGLGIQYF.

This clone was observed once. The chain links TRBV24-1 to TRBJ1-5; D is undetermined. The germline gives CDR1 KGHDR, CDR2 SFDVKD. V lost 2 bases to trimming and J lost 4 bases, with 11 bases between them. The CDR3 runs to 15 residues. CDR3 in amino acids: CATSDYAGKNQPQHF. Here the CDR3 DNA reads TGTGCCACCAGTGATTACGCGGGGAAAAATCAGCCCCAGCATTTT.

The CDR3 reads CASSQDLGRGETQYF. The DNA for the CDR3 is TGCGCCAGCAGCCAAGATCTTGGTAGGGGAGAGACCCAGTACTTC. The chain employs TRBV4-3 and TRBJ2-5; D perhaps matches TRBD1 (5 bases). From germline, CDR1 is LGHNA and CDR2 YSLEER. V was clipped by 0 bases and J by 4 bases, with 12 bases between them. The CDR3 runs 15 residues.

This clone has a single count. This rearrangement joins TRBV19 to TRBJ1-5, with D perhaps matching TRBD1 (6 bases). CDR1 LNHDA and CDR2 SQIVND come from the germline V gene (reference sequence). The germline V and J ends were trimmed by 7 bases and 2 bases, with 15 bases remaining between them. The CDR3 is made up of 15 amino acids. The CDR3 bases are TGTGCCAGTAAAATGGCTGGGGGCGGCAATCAGCCCCAGCATTTT. As protein: CASKMAGGGNQPQHF. Looking up the rest from reference TRBV19 and TRBJ1-5 gives the full variable domain: DGGITQSPKYLFRKEGQNVTLSCEQNLNHDAMYWYRQDPGQGLRLIYYSQIVNDFQKGDIAEGYSVSREKKESFPLTVTSAQKNPTAFYLCASKMAGGGNQPQHFGDGTRLSIL.

The chain joins TRBV7-9 to TRBJ2-3; D perhaps matches TRBD2 (6 bases). This CDR3 comprises 15 residues. V was clipped by 6 bases and J by 2 bases, with 15 bases between them. CDR1 and CDR2 from the germline V gene are SEHNR and FQNEAQ (reference sequence). CDR3 nucleotides: TGTGCCAGCAGTTCGGCTAGCGCGAACACAGATACGCAGTATTTT. Its protein product is CASSSASANTDTQYF.

This clone was seen a handful of times. The J gene is TRBJ1-2, the V gene TRBV7-9, with TRBD1 matching over 10 bases. Trimming cost V 5 bases and J 8 bases; bases outside gene matches: 8. CDR1 is SEHNR and CDR2 is FQNEAQ in the germline V gene (reference sequence). This CDR3 has 14 residues. CDR3 amino acids: CASSPGQGEGGYTF. As DNA, the CDR3 is TGTGCCAGCAGCCCAGGACAGGGGGAAGGAGGCTACACCTTC.

The chain carries TRBV19 and TRBJ1-2; D uncertain. Looked up from germline, CDR1 is LNHDA and CDR2 is SQIVND (reference sequence). V was clipped by 4 bases and J by 1 base, with 7 bases between them. The CDR3 is made up of 13 amino acids. This CDR3 reads CASSNAVNYGYTF. CDR3 sequence (DNA): TGTGCCAGTAGTAATGCAGTTAACTATGGCTACACCTTC.

This chain joins TRBV18 and TRBJ1-5; unclear D gene. V lost 4 bases and J lost 3, with 10 bases in between. CDR3 length: 14 amino acids. Looked up from germline, CDR1 is KGHSH and CDR2 is LQKENI. The CDR3 DNA reads as TGTGCCAGCTCACGGCCGGACTTCAATCAGCCCCAGCATTTT. This codes for CASSRPDFNQPQHF.

V gene TRBV5-1 combines with J gene TRBJ2-1, with 10 bases that match TRBD2. Per germline, CDR1 SGHRS and CDR2 YFSETQ. V lost 0 bases, J lost 4 bases, and 7 bases stayed unmatched. The CDR3 has 17 amino acids. CDR3 nucleotides: TGCGCCAGCAGCTTGGAGCCTAGCGGGGGCCTTTACAATGAGCAGTTCTTC. This sequence encodes CASSLEPSGGLYNEQFF.

The chain links TRBV7-2 to TRBJ1-1; D gene ambiguous. The CDR3 extends over 14 amino acids. V lost 1 base and J 0 bases, leaving 6 bases between the germline ends. Germline CDR1 is SGHTA and CDR2 is FQGNSA. CDR3 amino acids: CASSLGRVNTEAFF. Here the CDR3 DNA reads TGTGCCAGCAGCTTAGGGCGGGTGAACACTGAAGCTTTCTTT.

The rearrangement joins TRBV10-3 to TRBJ1-2; D possibly corresponds to TRBD1 (6 bases). CDR3 length: 16 amino acids. Germline assignment: CDR1 ENHRY and CDR2 SYGVKD. With 4 bases removed from V and 4 bases from J, the gap between germline ends came to 19 bases. For the CDR3, the DNA is TGTGCCATCAGTGTATCCCTAAGGGGGGGCGGCTATGGCTACACCTTC. Amino acids: CAISVSLRGGGYGYTF.

The chain is built from TRBV7-8 and TRBJ2-7, with TRBD2 matching 8 bases. The CDR3 covers 17 residues. Germline CDR1 is SGHVS and CDR2 is FQNEAQ. V was pared by 0 bases and J by 2 bases, with 9 bases of the junction left unmatched. CDR3 region: CASSLASGASSTYEQYF. The DNA for the CDR3 is TGTGCCAGCAGCTTAGCTAGCGGGGCAAGTTCTACCTACGAGCAGTACTTC.

This sequence joins TRBV21-1 and TRBJ2-2; TRBD1 was called by the table and not checked on the DNA. TRBV21-1 has pseudogene status. This CDR3 is 20 amino acids long. The CDR3 reads CASSIRRDRASNPNTGELFF. The CDR3 bases are TGTGCCAGCAGCATCCGCCGGGACAGGGCGTCAAATCCCAACACCGGGGAGCTGTTTTTT.

This clone was picked up one time. This chain links TRBV29-1 with TRBJ1-2; D is possibly TRBD1 (5 bases). This CDR3 region has 12 residues. Trimming removed 4 bases at V and 4 bases at J, with 10 bases between. Germline loops: CDR1 SQVTM, CDR2 ANQGSEA. The CDR3 loop reads CSVVWGSYGYTF. In nucleotides, the CDR3 is TGCAGCGTTGTCTGGGGCAGCTATGGCTACACCTTC.

The gene calls are TRBV24-1 and TRBJ1-2; weak D call: TRBD1 (5 bases). Germline loops: CDR1 KGHDR, CDR2 SFDVKD. There are 12 residues in the CDR3. With 1 base removed from V and 8 bases from J, the gap between germline ends came to 7 bases. CDR3 nucleotide sequence: TGTGCCACCAGTGATTTTCCAGGGGGCTACACCTTC. This encodes CATSDFPGGYTF.

The chain combines TRBV25-1 with TRBJ1-2; no firm D call. CDR3 length: 13 residues. V was trimmed by 4 bases and J by 0 bases, leaving 6 bases between them. In germline, CDR1 is MGHDK, CDR2 SYGVNS. CDR3 protein: CASSGGTNYGYTF. For the CDR3, the DNA is TGTGCCAGCAGTGGAGGGACTAACTATGGCTACACCTTC.

V and J are TRBV19 and TRBJ2-7; TRBD2 aligns across 7 bases. The trim removed 4 bases at V and 3 bases at J, leaving 9 bases unmatched. CDR1 LNHDA and CDR2 SQIVND come from the germline V gene (reference sequence). The CDR3 consists of 15 residues. The CDR3 spells CASSNAGTGGYEQYF. Written as DNA, the CDR3 is TGTGCCAGTAGTAACGCCGGGACGGGAGGCTACGAGCAGTACTTC.